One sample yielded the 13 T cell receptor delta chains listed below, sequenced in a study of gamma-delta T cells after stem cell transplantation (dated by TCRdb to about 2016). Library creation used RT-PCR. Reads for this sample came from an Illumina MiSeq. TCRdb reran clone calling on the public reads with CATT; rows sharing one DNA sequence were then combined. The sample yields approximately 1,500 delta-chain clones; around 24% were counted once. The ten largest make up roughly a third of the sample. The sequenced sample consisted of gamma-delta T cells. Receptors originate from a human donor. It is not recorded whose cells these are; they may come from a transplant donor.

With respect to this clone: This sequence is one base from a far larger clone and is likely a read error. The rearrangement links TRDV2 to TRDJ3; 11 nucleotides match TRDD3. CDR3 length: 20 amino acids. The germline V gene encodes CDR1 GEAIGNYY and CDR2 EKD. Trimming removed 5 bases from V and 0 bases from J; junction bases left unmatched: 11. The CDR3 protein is CACGTPNTGGYSWDTRQMFF. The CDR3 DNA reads TGTGCCTGTGGCACTCCTAATACTGGGGGATACTCCTGGGACACCCGACAGATGTTTTTC.

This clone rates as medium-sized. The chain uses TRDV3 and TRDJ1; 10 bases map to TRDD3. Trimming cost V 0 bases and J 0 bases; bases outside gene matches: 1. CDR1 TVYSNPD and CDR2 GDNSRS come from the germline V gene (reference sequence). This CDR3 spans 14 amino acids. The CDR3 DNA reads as TGTGCCTTTAGGGGGGGATACGACACCGATAAACTCATCTTT. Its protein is CAFRGGYDTDKLIF.

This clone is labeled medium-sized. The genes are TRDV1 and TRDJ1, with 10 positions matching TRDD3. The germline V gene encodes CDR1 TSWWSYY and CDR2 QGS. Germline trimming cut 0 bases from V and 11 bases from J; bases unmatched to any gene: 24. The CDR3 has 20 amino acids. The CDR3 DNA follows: TGTGCTCTTGGGGAACTGGTCCCCATGCTGGGGGATAAAGACAAGGCAACTCTCATCTTT. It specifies CALGELVPMLGDKDKATLIF.

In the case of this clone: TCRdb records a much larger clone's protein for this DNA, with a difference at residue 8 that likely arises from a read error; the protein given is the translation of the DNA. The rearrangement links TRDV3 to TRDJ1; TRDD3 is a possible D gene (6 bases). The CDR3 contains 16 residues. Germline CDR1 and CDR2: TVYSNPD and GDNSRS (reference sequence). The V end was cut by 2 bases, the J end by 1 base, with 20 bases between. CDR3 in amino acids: CAFYTVGGWVTDKLIF. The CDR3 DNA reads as TGTGCCTTTTACACGGTGGGGGGCTGGGTCACCGATAAACTCATCTTT. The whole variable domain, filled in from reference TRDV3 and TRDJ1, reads CDKVTQSSPDQTVASGSEVVLLCTYDTVYSNPDLFWYRIRPDYSFQFVFYGDNSRSEGADFTQGRFSVKHILTQKAFHLVISPVRTEDSATYYCAFYTVGGWVTDKLIFGKGTRVTVEP.

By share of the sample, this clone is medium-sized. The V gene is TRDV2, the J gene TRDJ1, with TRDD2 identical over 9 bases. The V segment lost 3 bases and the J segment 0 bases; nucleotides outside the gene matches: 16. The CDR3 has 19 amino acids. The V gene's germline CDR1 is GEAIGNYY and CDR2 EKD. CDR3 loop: CACDSLPTELGPNTDKLIF. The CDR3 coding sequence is TGTGCCTGTGACTCCCTTCCTACTGAACTGGGGCCCAACACCGATAAACTCATCTTT.

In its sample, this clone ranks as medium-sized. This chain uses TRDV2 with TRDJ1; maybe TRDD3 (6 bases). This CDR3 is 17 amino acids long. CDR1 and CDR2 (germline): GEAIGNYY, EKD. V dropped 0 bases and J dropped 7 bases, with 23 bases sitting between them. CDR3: CACDTVRRLGPGGKLIF. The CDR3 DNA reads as TGTGCCTGTGACACCGTGAGGCGACTGGGACCAGGAGGTAAACTCATCTTT.

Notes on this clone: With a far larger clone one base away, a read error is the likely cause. DNA of the CDR3: TGTGCCTGTGGCACTGTACTGGGGGGCCGAACCGTTGACGATAAACTCATCTTT. Translating it yields CACGTVLGGRTVDDKLIF. The V and J genes are TRDV2 and TRDJ1, with 8 bases matching TRDD3. Looked up from germline, CDR1 is GEAIGNYY and CDR2 is EKD. CDR3 length: 18 amino acids. The V gene end was trimmed by 5 bases and the J gene end by 4 bases; junction bases not matched to a gene: 20.

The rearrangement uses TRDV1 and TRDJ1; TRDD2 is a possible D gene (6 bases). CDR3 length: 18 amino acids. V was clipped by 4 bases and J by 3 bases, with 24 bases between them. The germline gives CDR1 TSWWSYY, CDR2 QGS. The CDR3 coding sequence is TGTGCTCTTGGGGGGCACTTCCTCTGGGTCAGTCAAGCCGATAAACTCATCTTT. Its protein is CALGGHFLWVSQADKLIF.

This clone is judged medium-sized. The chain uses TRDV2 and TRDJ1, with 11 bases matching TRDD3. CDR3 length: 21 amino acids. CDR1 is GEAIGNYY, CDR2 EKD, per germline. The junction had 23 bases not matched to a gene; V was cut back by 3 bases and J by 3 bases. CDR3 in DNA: TGTGCCTGTGACCCCAAATTAACCCCTTACTGGGGGATATTCGCTCCCGATAAACTCATCTTT. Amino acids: CACDPKLTPYWGIFAPDKLIF.

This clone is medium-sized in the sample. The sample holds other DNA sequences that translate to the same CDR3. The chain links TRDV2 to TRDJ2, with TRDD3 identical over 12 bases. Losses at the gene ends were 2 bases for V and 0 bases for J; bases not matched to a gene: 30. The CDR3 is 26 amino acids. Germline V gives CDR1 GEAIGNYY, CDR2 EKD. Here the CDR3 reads CACDKVPSTGGYPVGRTHTLTAQLFF. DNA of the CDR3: TGTGCCTGTGACAAGGTACCCTCAACTGGGGGATACCCGGTGGGGAGAACTCACACTTTGACAGCACAACTCTTCTTT.

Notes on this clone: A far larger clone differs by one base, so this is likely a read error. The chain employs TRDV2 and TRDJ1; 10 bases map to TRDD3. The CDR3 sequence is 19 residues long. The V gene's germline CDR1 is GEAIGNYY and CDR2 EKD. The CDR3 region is CACGTITGGLGDETDKLIF. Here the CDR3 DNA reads TGTGCCTGTGGCACCATAACCGGAGGACTGGGGGATGAAACCGATAAACTCATCTTT.

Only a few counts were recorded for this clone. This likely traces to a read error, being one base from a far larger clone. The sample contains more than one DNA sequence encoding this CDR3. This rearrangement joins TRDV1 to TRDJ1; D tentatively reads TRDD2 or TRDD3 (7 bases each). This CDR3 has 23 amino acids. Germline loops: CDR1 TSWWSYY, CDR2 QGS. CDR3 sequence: CALGELGTLPKSDWGPYTDKLIF. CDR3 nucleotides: TGTGCCCTTGGGGAACTAGGGACTCTTCCTAAGTCTGACTGGGGCCCTTACACCGATAAACTCATCTTT.

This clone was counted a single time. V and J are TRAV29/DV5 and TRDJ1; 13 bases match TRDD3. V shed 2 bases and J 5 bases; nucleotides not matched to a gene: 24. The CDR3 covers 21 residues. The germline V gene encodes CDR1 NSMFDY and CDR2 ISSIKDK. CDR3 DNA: TGTGCAGCAAGAATTGATCTTCTCGCTGTACTGGGGGATACGAGGGCGGATAAACTCATCTTT. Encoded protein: CAARIDLLAVLGDTRADKLIF. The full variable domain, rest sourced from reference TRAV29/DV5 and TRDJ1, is DQQVKQNSPSLSVQEGRISILNCDYTNSMFDYFLWYKKYPAEGPTFLISISSIKDKNEDGRFTVFLNKSAKHLSLHIVPSQPGDSAVYFCAARIDLLAVLGDTRADKLIFGKGTRVTVEP.